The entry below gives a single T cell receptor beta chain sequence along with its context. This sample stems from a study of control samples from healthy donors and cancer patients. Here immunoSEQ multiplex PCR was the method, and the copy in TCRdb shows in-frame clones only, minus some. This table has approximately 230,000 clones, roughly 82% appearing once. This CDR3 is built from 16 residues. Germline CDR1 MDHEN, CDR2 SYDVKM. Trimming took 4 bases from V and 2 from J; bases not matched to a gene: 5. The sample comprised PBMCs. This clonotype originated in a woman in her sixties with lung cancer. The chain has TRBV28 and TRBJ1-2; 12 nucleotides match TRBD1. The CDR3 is CASSSGTGGGNYGYTF. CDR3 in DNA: TGTGCCAGCAGTTCCGGGACAGGGGGCGGGAACTATGGCTACACCTTC.